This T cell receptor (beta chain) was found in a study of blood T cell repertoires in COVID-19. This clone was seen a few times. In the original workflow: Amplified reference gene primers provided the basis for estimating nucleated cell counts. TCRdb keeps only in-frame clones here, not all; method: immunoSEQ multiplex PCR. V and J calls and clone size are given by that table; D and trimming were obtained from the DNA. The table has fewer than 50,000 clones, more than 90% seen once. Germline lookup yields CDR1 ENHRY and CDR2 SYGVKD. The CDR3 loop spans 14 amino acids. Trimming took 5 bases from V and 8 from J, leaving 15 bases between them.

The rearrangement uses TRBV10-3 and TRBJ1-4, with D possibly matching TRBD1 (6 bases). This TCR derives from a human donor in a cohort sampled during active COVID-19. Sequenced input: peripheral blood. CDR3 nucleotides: TGTGCCATCAGTCCAGACAGGATGGGAGAAAAACTGTTTTTT. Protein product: CAISPDRMGEKLFF.